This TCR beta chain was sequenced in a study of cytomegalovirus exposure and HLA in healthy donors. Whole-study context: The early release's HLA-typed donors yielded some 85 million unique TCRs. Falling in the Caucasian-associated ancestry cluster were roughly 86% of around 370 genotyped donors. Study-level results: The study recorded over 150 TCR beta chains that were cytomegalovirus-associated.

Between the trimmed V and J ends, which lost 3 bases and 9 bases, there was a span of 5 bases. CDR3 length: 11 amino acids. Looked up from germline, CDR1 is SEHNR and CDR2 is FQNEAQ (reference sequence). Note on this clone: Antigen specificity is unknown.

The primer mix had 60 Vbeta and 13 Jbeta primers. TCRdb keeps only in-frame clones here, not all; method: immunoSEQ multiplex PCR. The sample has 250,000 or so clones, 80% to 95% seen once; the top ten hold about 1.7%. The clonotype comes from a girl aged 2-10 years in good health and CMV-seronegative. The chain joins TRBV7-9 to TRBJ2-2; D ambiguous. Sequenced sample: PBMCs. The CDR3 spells CASSFTWELFF. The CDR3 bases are TGTGCCAGCAGCTTCACTTGGGAGCTGTTTTTT.